This TCR beta chain is drawn from a study of beta chain features in type 1 diabetes. Overall study findings and caveats: Moderate yet significant TCRB CDR3 shortening was seen in Type 1 diabetes patients in all four CD4+ subsets.

The sequenced template was cDNA made from the entire isolated RNA. Sequencing was performed with immunoSEQ multiplex PCR; in TCRdb, only in-frame clones are kept and a portion is missing. Counted here are 400,000 or so clones, around 12% occurring once; the ten biggest clones make up roughly 0.0097%. This clone was detected only a few times. What it binds is unknown. The CDR3 is made up of 14 amino acids. V was pared by 0 bases and J by 5 bases, with 14 bases between. Germline CDR1 and CDR2: GTSNPN and SVGIG (reference sequence). The specimen sequenced was naive CD4+ T cells from blood. The sequence was obtained from a woman aged 18-29 years with type 1 diabetes. The rearrangement links TRBV30 to TRBJ2-7; maybe TRBD1 (5 bases). This CDR3 reads CAWSVEGARHEQYF. In nucleotides, the CDR3 is TGTGCCTGGAGTGTGGAAGGGGCGCGTCACGAGCAGTACTTC.